These 18 T cell receptor beta chains were all obtained from the same sample, sequenced in a study of blood T cell repertoires in COVID-19. Assay used: immunoSEQ multiplex PCR; TCRdb lists only in-frame clones, some missing. The sample contains some 93,000 clones, 80% to 90% of which appear only once. The sequencing input was peripheral blood. The receptor set was obtained from a man aged 60 to 69 with acute or convalescent COVID-19.

CDR3 nucleotides: TGTGCCAGTAGTCTAGCGGGACTCAACGAGCAGTACTTC. The encoded protein is CASSLAGLNEQYF. The chain combines TRBV19 with TRBJ2-7, with 9 positions matching TRBD2. From germline, CDR1 is LNHDA and CDR2 SQIVND (reference sequence). The CDR3 loop spans 13 amino acids. V lost 5 bases and J lost 5; bases outside the gene matches: 4.

This chain joins TRBV5-1 and TRBJ2-2; 14 bases are shared with TRBD2. The CDR3 length is 18 residues. The germline V gene has CDR1 SGHRS and CDR2 YFSETQ. Unmatched junction bases numbered 13, after V lost 5 bases and J lost 7 bases. The CDR3 DNA reads TGCGCCAGCAGGTGGCGAGGACTAGCGGGGGGTCCAGTCGGGGAGCTGTTTTTT. This sequence encodes CASRWRGLAGGPVGELFF.

The J gene is TRBJ2-1, the V gene TRBV6-6; D gene ambiguous. Trimming stripped 6 bases from V and 9 bases from J, with 15 bases between. Germline V gene lookup returns CDR1 MNHNY and CDR2 SVGAGI (reference sequence). The CDR3 loop spans 13 amino acids. This chain's CDR3 is CASSRKTGGEQFF. DNA for the CDR3: TGTGCCAGCAGCCGTAAGACGGGTGGTGAGCAGTTCTTC.

The chain has TRBV29-1 and TRBJ2-7; 13 nucleotides line up with TRBD2. The CDR3 runs 16 residues. The V gene end was trimmed by 2 bases and the J gene end by 6 bases; junction bases not matched to a gene: 10. Germline assignment: CDR1 SQVTM and CDR2 ANQGSEA. The CDR3 nucleotides read TGCAGCGTTGAAAGCCCGACTAGCGGGAGGTCGTCCGAGCAGTACTTC. Encoded protein: CSVESPTSGRSSEQYF.

This chain connects TRBV7-2 to TRBJ2-5, with 14 bases fitting TRBD2. After removal of 6 bases from V and 7 bases from J, the junction contained 4 bases not matched to a gene. Germline V gene data show CDR1 as SGHTA and CDR2 as FQGNSA. CDR3 length: 14 residues. Here the CDR3 DNA reads TGTGCCAGCAGACCCGGACTAGCGGGGGGGACCCAGTACTTC. Its protein product is CASRPGLAGGTQYF. The full variable domain, rest sourced from reference TRBV7-2 and TRBJ2-5, is GAGVSQSPSNKVTEKGKDVELRCDPISGHTALYWYRQSLGQGLEFLIYFQGNSAPDKSGLPSDRFSAERTGGSVSTLTIQRTQQEDSAVYLCASRPGLAGGTQYFGPGTRLLVL.

CDR3 amino acids: CASSPNRGARGNTIYF. The DNA for the CDR3 is TGCGCCAGCAGCCCAAACAGGGGGGCGCGTGGAAACACCATATATTTT. The chain has TRBV5-1 and TRBJ1-3; TRBD1 matches 8 bases. Germline loops: CDR1 SGHRS, CDR2 YFSETQ. V lost 4 bases and J lost 3; bases outside the gene matches: 9. CDR3 size: 16 residues.

The chain joins TRBV7-2 to TRBJ2-5, with D possibly TRBD1 on 6 matching bases. Trimming left V 4 bases short and J 2 bases short, with 11 bases between. This CDR3 is built from 14 residues. The germline V gene encodes CDR1 SGHTA and CDR2 FQGNSA. CDR3 sequence reads: CASSSTGFQETQYF. In nucleotides, the CDR3 is TGTGCCAGCAGCTCAACAGGGTTTCAAGAGACCCAGTACTTC.

This clone showed up just once. The chain recombines TRBV14 with TRBJ2-5, with D possibly being TRBD1 (5 bases). The germline gives CDR1 SGHDN, CDR2 FVKESK. Deletions cut 4 bases from V and 4 bases from J, with 10 bases between. The CDR3 sequence is 13 residues long. The CDR3 here is CASSRQHGETQYF. The CDR3 bases are TGTGCCAGCAGCCGACAGCACGGAGAGACCCAGTACTTC.

V gene TRBV5-1 combines with J gene TRBJ1-2, with 8 positions matching TRBD1. V dropped 0 bases and J dropped 7; count of bases not matched to a gene: 11. Germline V gene sequence: CDR1 SGHRS, CDR2 YFSETQ. This CDR3 has 16 residues. CDR3 protein: CASSLDQGALAGGYTF. CDR3 nucleotides: TGCGCCAGCAGCTTGGATCAGGGGGCGTTAGCCGGTGGCTACACCTTC.

This clone appeared once. V usage is TRBV5-6 and J usage is TRBJ2-2; a weak D match, TRBD2 (7 bases). CDR1 is SGHDT and CDR2 is YYEEEE in the germline V gene. The V end was cut by 0 bases, the J end by 8 bases, with 26 bases between. The CDR3 is made up of 19 amino acids. The CDR3 nucleotides are TGTGCCAGCAGCTTGGTAGGGAGGGCCGGGACACAGAGGAAAGGGGAGCTGTTTTTT. Translation gives CASSLVGRAGTQRKGELFF.

The gene calls are TRBV30 and TRBJ1-1; D gene unclear. The CDR3 runs to 12 residues. V was pared by 3 bases and J by 0 bases, with 5 bases between. Germline loops: CDR1 GTSNPN, CDR2 SVGIG (reference sequence). In DNA form, the CDR3 reads TGTGCCTGGAGGGACTTGAACACTGAAGCTTTCTTT. Translated: CAWRDLNTEAFF.

The V gene is TRBV9, the J gene TRBJ1-2; D unclear. Per germline, CDR1 SGDLS and CDR2 YYNGEE. V was pared by 0 bases and J by 2 bases, with 11 bases between. The CDR3 is 15 amino acids. CDR3 nucleotides: TGTGCCAGCAGCGTAGCCCCGGGTGGGAACTATGGCTACACCTTC. Translation gives CASSVAPGGNYGYTF.

The V and J genes are TRBV10-3 and TRBJ1-5, with 7 nucleotides matching TRBD1. This CDR3 spans 15 amino acids. Trimming at V came to 2 bases and at J to 4 bases, leaving 5 bases not matched to a gene. Germline CDR1 reads ENHRY; CDR2 reads SYGVKD. The CDR3 bases are TGTGCCATCAGTGAGCGGGGGACAGCAAATCAGCCCCAGCATTTT. As protein: CAISERGTANQPQHF.

This clone has a handful of counts. The V and J genes are TRBV27 and TRBJ2-1; 7 bases are shared with TRBD1. Germline loops: CDR1 MNHEY, CDR2 SMNVEV (reference sequence). The CDR3 runs to 14 residues. J lost 7 bases, V lost 4 bases, and 7 bases had no gene match. CDR3 DNA sequence: TGTGCCAGCAGTTCAGGGGGATCGATTAATGAGCAGTTCTTC. This gives the protein CASSSGGSINEQFF.

This chain connects TRBV3-1 (or the pseudogene TRBV3-2) to TRBJ2-7, with 10 bases that match TRBD2. Germline assignment: CDR1 LGHDT and CDR2 YNNKEL (reference sequence). This CDR3 has 17 residues. With V trimmed by 0 bases and J by 2 bases, 7 bases remained unmatched. The CDR3 DNA reads as TGTGCCAGCAGCCAAGATCTAGCGGGAGTCGCTCCCTACGAGCAGTACTTC. It yields the protein CASSQDLAGVAPYEQYF.

This chain uses TRBV5-1 with TRBJ2-3; D uncertain. The V end was cut by 0 bases, the J end by 3 bases, with 5 bases between. Germline-derived CDR1 and CDR2 are SGHRS and YFSETQ. This CDR3 is built from 13 residues. CDR3 loop: CASSLAMTDTQYF. DNA of the CDR3: TGCGCCAGCAGCTTGGCCATGACAGATACGCAGTATTTT.

This chain uses TRBV10-1 with TRBJ1-3, with 9 positions matching TRBD1. CDR3 length: 16 amino acids. The ends lost 10 bases at V and 2 bases at J; junction bases unmatched: 12. Looked up from germline, CDR1 is WNHNN and CDR2 is SYGVQD (reference sequence). Here the CDR3 reads CAISNGQGTTGNTIYF. The CDR3 DNA follows: TGCGCCATTTCGAACGGACAGGGGACTACTGGAAACACCATATATTTT.

This chain uses TRBV10-2 with TRBJ2-3, with 10 bases that match TRBD2. V lost 7 bases and J lost 3; bases outside the gene matches: 4. Germline V gene data show CDR1 as WSHSY and CDR2 as SAAADI. The CDR3 is 14 residues long. The CDR3 region has the DNA TGCGCCAGCATGACACTAGCGGGGACAGATACGCAGTATTTT. It translates to CASMTLAGTDTQYF.